This passage covers 7 T cell receptor beta chains from one sample sequenced in a study of radiation and T cells in renal cell carcinoma. The protocol was immunoSEQ multiplex PCR, while the TCRdb copy is restricted to in-frame clones and leaves out a portion. This table holds 150,000 to 190,000 clones, over 80% found once. Stated time point: blood 2 weeks post-SBRT. Treatment in this sample: 15 Gy SBRT to primary tumor, nephrectomy 4 weeks later. Source: blood, taken from a patient whose treatment included radiotherapy and nephrectomy. Every receptor here comes from a woman between 45 and 65 years old with renal cell carcinoma.

This chain joins TRBV25-1 and TRBJ2-1; D is undetermined. The germline V gene has CDR1 MGHDK and CDR2 SYGVNS. CDR3 length: 17 residues. Trimming cost V 2 bases and J 6 bases, with 20 bases left between them. Here the CDR3 reads CASSELQVRLGSNEQFF. CDR3 DNA: TGTGCCAGCAGTGAACTCCAGGTCCGCCTGGGAAGCAATGAGCAGTTCTTC.

The chain links TRBV7-5 to TRBJ1-5. TRBV7-5 is described as a pseudogene. The CDR3 has 18 amino acids. The CDR3 protein is CARSLEGGGGWSNQPQHF. In nucleotides, the CDR3 is TGTGCCAGAAGCTTAGAGGGGGGCGGGGGATGGAGCAATCAGCCCCAGCATTTT.

The J gene is TRBJ2-4, the V gene TRBV10-3; 7 nucleotides align to TRBD1. This CDR3 comprises 13 residues. Germline V gene sequence: CDR1 ENHRY, CDR2 SYGVKD. V was clipped by 3 bases and J by 6 bases; unmatched bases: 2. CDR3 nucleotides: TGTGCCATCAGTGAACAGGGGAGAAACATTCAGTACTTC. Translation gives CAISEQGRNIQYF.

The chain couples TRBV7-2 to TRBJ2-3; D tentatively reads TRBD1 or TRBD2 (6 bases each). Trimming left V 1 base short and J 1 base short, with 12 bases between. CDR3 length: 16 residues. Per germline, CDR1 SGHTA and CDR2 FQGNSA. Written as DNA, the CDR3 is TGTGCCAGCAGCTTAGTGGCCGGGGGCGGCACAGATACGCAGTATTTT. This translates into CASSLVAGGGTDTQYF.

Here the CDR3 reads CASSVFKGGTNNEQFF. The CDR3 DNA reads as TGCGCCAGCAGTGTCTTTAAGGGGGGGACCAACAATGAGCAGTTCTTC. This chain links TRBV10-1 with TRBJ2-1; TRBD2 is a possible D gene (7 bases). Germline V gene data show CDR1 as WNHNN and CDR2 as SYGVQD (reference sequence). The CDR3 sequence is 16 residues long. Trimming took 4 bases from V and 5 from J, leaving 18 bases between them.

The chain is built from TRBV30 and TRBJ2-5; TRBD1 matches at 10 bases. Trimming took 3 bases from V and 6 from J; bases not matched to a gene: 10. Germline V lookup: CDR1 GTSNPN, CDR2 SVGIG (reference sequence). The CDR3 runs to 15 residues. The CDR3 DNA reads as TGTGCCTGGAGAGTTTGGGGACAGGGGAGGCAGACCCAGTACTTC. This translates into CAWRVWGQGRQTQYF.

The V gene is TRBV19, the J gene TRBJ2-2, with D hard to call. Trimming took 8 bases from V and 4 from J, leaving 14 bases between them. From germline, CDR1 is LNHDA and CDR2 SQIVND (reference sequence). The CDR3 is 14 amino acids. CDR3 in amino acids: CASRTRGFTGELFF. CDR3 DNA: TGTGCCAGTCGGACGAGAGGCTTCACCGGGGAGCTGTTTTTT. Drawing the rest from reference TRBV19 and TRBJ2-2, the complete variable domain is DGGITQSPKYLFRKEGQNVTLSCEQNLNHDAMYWYRQDPGQGLRLIYYSQIVNDFQKGDIAEGYSVSREKKESFPLTVTSAQKNPTAFYLCASRTRGFTGELFFGEGSRLTVL.